The 26 T cell receptor beta chains below all came from one sample that was sequenced in a study of identical twins. MiXCR was run by TCRdb on the 5' RACE reads, yielding one entry per CDR3 protein. The sample contains over 500,000 distinct CDR3 sequences, less than 25% of which appear only once. These data also featured in a second study, about T cells expressing NK-cell markers.

Sequenced material: CD4+ T cells sorted from blood. All receptors come from a woman aged 18-35 years in good health.

The chain couples TRBV7-2 to TRBJ2-1; D is unresolved. The CDR3 length is 13 residues. The ends were cut back, 5 bases at V and 3 bases at J, with 8 bases in the middle. Germline lookup yields CDR1 SGHTA and CDR2 FQGNSA. CDR3 region: CASSPDVYNEQFF. The CDR3 region has the DNA TGTGCCAGCAGCCCCGACGTCTACAATGAGCAGTTCTTC.

V is TRBV5-1 and J is TRBJ2-1; D perhaps matches TRBD2 (5 bases). Germline V gene sequence: CDR1 SGHRS, CDR2 YFSETQ. V lost 0 bases, J lost 3 bases, and 7 bases lay in between. The CDR3 has 14 amino acids. CDR3 sequence reads: CASSLELVYNEQFF. The CDR3 DNA follows: TGCGCCAGCAGCTTGGAACTAGTCTACAATGAGCAGTTCTTC. The full variable domain, in which reference TRBV5-1 and TRBJ2-1 provide the parts outside the CDR3, is KAGVTQTPRYLIKTRGQQVTLSCSPISGHRSVSWYQQTPGQGLQFLFEYFSETQRNKGNFPGRFSGRQFSNSRSEMNVSTLELGDSALYLCASSLELVYNEQFFGPGTRLTVL.

This CDR3 reads CASSFPGGVSSPNNEQFF. In nucleotides, the CDR3 is TGTGCCAGCAGCTTCCCGGGGGGGGTGTCCTCACCGAACAATGAGCAGTTCTTC. The V call is TRBV9, the J call TRBJ2-1; the match to TRBD2 covers 8 bases. Looked up from germline, CDR1 is SGDLS and CDR2 is YYNGEE. CDR3 length: 18 amino acids. The V segment lost 4 bases and the J segment 5 bases; nucleotides outside the gene matches: 17. The whole variable domain, remainder taken from reference TRBV9 and TRBJ2-1, is DSGVTQTPKHLITATGQRVTLRCSPRSGDLSVYWYQQSLDQGLQFLIQYYNGEERAKGNILERFSAQQFPDLHSELNLSSLELGDSALYFCASSFPGGVSSPNNEQFFGPGTRLTVL.

The V and J genes are TRBV28 and TRBJ2-1; 7 nucleotides agree with TRBD2. The germline V gene has CDR1 MDHEN and CDR2 SYDVKM. This CDR3 region has 16 residues. With 7 bases clipped from V and 2 bases from J, the junction kept 11 bases outside the gene matches. CDR3: CASNGAERGPYNEQFF. CDR3 in DNA: TGTGCCAGCAACGGTGCGGAGCGGGGCCCCTACAATGAGCAGTTCTTC.

The chain employs TRBV20-1 and TRBJ1-3; D remains unclear. Germline CDR1 and CDR2: DFQATT and SNEGSKA (reference sequence). V was clipped by 3 bases and J by 4 bases, with 13 bases between them. The CDR3 length is 14 residues. The CDR3 DNA is TGCAGTGCTAGCCAGCAGGTGGACGGAAACACCATATATTTT. This encodes CSASQQVDGNTIYF.

A few counts support this clonotype. The V and J genes are TRBV20-1 and TRBJ1-5, with TRBD1 matching 7 bases. The CDR3 has 12 residues. Germline V gives CDR1 DFQATT, CDR2 SNEGSKA (reference sequence). V was clipped by 3 bases and J by 5 bases; unmatched bases: 1. CDR3 sequence: CSASQGDQPQHF. CDR3 DNA sequence: TGCAGTGCTAGCCAGGGGGATCAGCCCCAGCATTTT.

The chain joins TRBV5-1 to TRBJ2-4; D possibly uses TRBD1 or TRBD2 (6 bases each). The CDR3 totals 16 residues. Germline loops: CDR1 SGHRS, CDR2 YFSETQ. Trimming cost V 4 bases and J 2 bases, with 16 bases left between them. The CDR3 sequence is CASSPGQGRTKNIQYF. CDR3 bases: TGCGCCAGCAGCCCCGGTCAGGGGAGGACCAAAAACATTCAGTACTTC.

This clonotype occurred a few times. The CDR3 nucleotides read TGTGCCAGCAGCTTAGTTTTGTCTAGCACAGATACGCAGTATTTT. Its protein is CASSLVLSSTDTQYF. The J gene is TRBJ2-3, the V gene TRBV11-3, with no clear D. V dropped 1 base and J dropped 0 bases, with 8 bases sitting between them. Per the germline V gene, CDR1 is SGHNT and CDR2 is YENEEA. CDR3 size: 15 residues. Together with reference TRBV11-3 and TRBJ2-3, the CDR3 gives the full variable domain: EAGVVQSPRYKIIEKKQPVAFWCNPISGHNTLYWYLQNLGQGPELLIRYENEEAVDDSQLPKDRFSAERLKGVDSTLKIQPAELGDSAVYLCASSLVLSSTDTQYFGPGTRLTVL.

This rearrangement joins TRBV5-1 to TRBJ2-1; D is unclear. V was trimmed by 0 bases and J by 8 bases, leaving 9 bases between them. This CDR3 is built from 13 residues. Germline-derived CDR1 and CDR2 are SGHRS and YFSETQ. The CDR3, as DNA: TGCGCCAGCAGCTTGGGACGCCGGGATGAGCAGTTCTTC. Its translation: CASSLGRRDEQFF. The variable domain in full, completed from reference TRBV5-1 and TRBJ2-1, reads KAGVTQTPRYLIKTRGQQVTLSCSPISGHRSVSWYQQTPGQGLQFLFEYFSETQRNKGNFPGRFSGRQFSNSRSEMNVSTLELGDSALYLCASSLGRRDEQFFGPGTRLTVL.

This clonotype was counted between two and nine times. This CDR3 reads CASNLRRTGSSEAFF. The DNA for the CDR3 is TGTGCCAGCAACCTTAGAAGGACAGGGAGCTCTGAAGCTTTCTTT. The V gene is TRBV28, the J gene TRBJ1-1; 8 bases are a match to TRBD1. Germline V CDR1 and CDR2: MDHEN, SYDVKM. The V gene end was trimmed by 7 bases and the J gene end by 6 bases; junction bases not matched to a gene: 13. CDR3 length: 15 residues.

There are a few counts of this clonotype. The chain links TRBV24-1 to TRBJ2-1, with D unclear. Trimming took off 4 bases at V and 6 bases at J, with 9 bases between the two ends. Germline-derived CDR1 and CDR2 are KGHDR and SFDVKD. The CDR3 runs 13 residues. The CDR3, as DNA: TGTGCCACCAGTGACTTCCTGGCCAATGAGCAGTTCTTC. Translated, it gives CATSDFLANEQFF.

The chain has TRBV20-1 and TRBJ2-3; TRBD1 or TRBD2 may be the D gene (5 bases each). Per germline, CDR1 DFQATT and CDR2 SNEGSKA (reference sequence). Deletions cut 5 bases from V and 2 bases from J, with 17 bases between. This CDR3 contains 15 residues. The CDR3 reads CSAPNDIGTTDTQYF. Written as DNA, the CDR3 is TGCAGTGCTCCTAACGATATAGGGACCACAGATACGCAGTATTTT.

This clonotype was counted a few times. The chain uses TRBV18 and TRBJ1-2; 8 nucleotides align to TRBD1. The CDR3 contains 13 residues. From germline, CDR1 is KGHSH and CDR2 LQKENI. Trimming took 8 bases from V and 1 from J; bases not matched to a gene: 3. The CDR3 sequence: CASPGQGNYGYTF. CDR3 coding DNA: TGTGCCAGCCCAGGACAGGGTAACTATGGCTACACCTTC.

This clonotype was detected a few times. The rearrangement uses TRBV10-3 and TRBJ1-5; 12 bases line up with TRBD1. This CDR3 spans 16 amino acids. The germline CDR1 and CDR2 sequences are ENHRY and SYGVKD. V lost 4 bases to trimming and J lost 6 bases; unmatched junction nucleotides: 7. The CDR3, as DNA: TGTGCCATCAGTGTTTCCGGGACAGGGGGCTTTCAGCCCCAGCATTTT. As protein: CAISVSGTGGFQPQHF.

This clonotype was picked up a small number of times. V and J are TRBV12-3 or TRBV12-4 and TRBJ2-2; possibly TRBD2 for D (5 bases). V shed 6 bases and J shed 2 bases, with 16 bases lying between them. The CDR3 loop spans 16 amino acids. CDR3 residues: CASSLREPRNTGELFF. The CDR3 nucleotides are TGTGCCAGCAGCTTAAGGGAGCCCAGAAACACCGGGGAGCTGTTTTTT.

This clonotype turned up a few times. The rearrangement joins TRBV12-3 or TRBV12-4 to TRBJ1-2; 8 positions agree with TRBD1. The V and J ends lost 7 bases and 13 bases, in that order; junction bases with no gene match: 17. The CDR3 contains 14 residues. CDR3 DNA: TGTGCCAGCAAAACCGTCGTGGGACAGGCCCCGGGCACCTTC. Translated: CASKTVVGQAPGTF.

This chain links TRBV6-1 with TRBJ1-2, with D possibly TRBD1 on 6 matching bases. V was cut by 6 bases and J by 7 bases, with 21 bases left in between. This CDR3 has 15 amino acids. The germline V gene encodes CDR1 MNHNS and CDR2 SASEGT. CDR3 amino acids: CASRRDPGQGSGYTF. CDR3 in DNA: TGTGCCAGCAGACGTGATCCGGGACAAGGATCTGGCTACACCTTC.

The chain carries TRBV7-2 and TRBJ2-1, with D unclear. Per germline, CDR1 SGHTA and CDR2 FQGNSA. Deletions cut 5 bases from V and 12 bases from J, with 11 bases between. This CDR3 has 11 residues. CDR3 in amino acids: CASSRSVPQFF. CDR3 DNA sequence: TGTGCCAGCAGCCGAAGCGTACCGCAGTTCTTC. The full variable domain, its missing parts supplied by reference TRBV7-2 and TRBJ2-1, is GAGVSQSPSNKVTEKGKDVELRCDPISGHTALYWYRQSLGQGLEFLIYFQGNSAPDKSGLPSDRFSAERTGGSVSTLTIQRTQQEDSAVYLCASSRSVPQFFGPGTRLTVL.

The chain recombines TRBV20-1 with TRBJ2-5, with 11 bases fitting TRBD2. The length of the CDR3 is 15 residues. Germline values: CDR1 DFQATT, CDR2 SNEGSKA (reference sequence). Losses at the gene ends were 3 bases for V and 5 bases for J; bases not matched to a gene: 8. The CDR3 is CSASALAGGRETQYF. The CDR3 DNA follows: TGCAGTGCTAGCGCCCTAGCGGGGGGCCGGGAGACCCAGTACTTC.

The rearrangement uses TRBV20-1 and TRBJ1-2, with a tentative D call TRBD1 (6 bases). This CDR3 is built from 16 residues. CDR1 and CDR2 (germline): DFQATT, SNEGSKA (reference sequence). The CDR3 DNA reads TGCAGCGTTGGGGGGGGGCAAAAGGACAGCGAGCATGGCTACACCTTC. Translated: CSVGGGQKDSEHGYTF.

The V gene is TRBV15, the J gene TRBJ2-1, with 8 bases lining up with TRBD1. This CDR3 region has 13 residues. V lost 1 base and J lost 13; bases outside the gene matches: 6. Germline CDR1 LNHNV, CDR2 YYDKDF (reference sequence). CDR3 residues: CATSRARTGNQFF. The CDR3 region has the DNA TGTGCCACCAGCAGAGCTAGGACAGGGAATCAGTTCTTC.

The chain's CDR3 is CASSTGGAGDNEQFF. Here the CDR3 DNA reads TGTGCCAGCAGTACTGGCGGGGCAGGGGACAATGAGCAGTTCTTC. The chain links TRBV6-5 to TRBJ2-1; TRBD1 or TRBD2 may be the D gene (6 bases each). Between the trimmed V and J ends, which lost 5 bases and 5 bases, there was a span of 16 bases. This CDR3 is 15 amino acids long. The germline V gene has CDR1 MNHEY and CDR2 SVGAGI.

The chain combines TRBV29-1 with TRBJ1-1; D call uncertain. The germline V gene encodes CDR1 SQVTM and CDR2 ANQGSEA. This CDR3 region has 14 residues. V lost 7 bases to trimming and J lost 2 bases, with 17 bases between them. Here the CDR3 DNA reads TGCAGCGGTGGCTACGAGTTGGTTAACACTGAAGCTTTCTTT. This encodes CSGGYELVNTEAFF.

The chain joins TRBV20-1 to TRBJ2-1; D remains unclear. V lost 5 bases to trimming and J lost 9 bases, with 11 bases between them. Germline V gene sequence: CDR1 DFQATT, CDR2 SNEGSKA (reference sequence). The CDR3 contains 11 residues. The CDR3, as DNA: TGCAGTGCTCCCACCTGGGGTGAGCAGTTCTTC. Translating gives CSAPTWGEQFF.

This clonotype was seen a handful of times. V is TRBV20-1 and J is TRBJ2-7; TRBD2 matches at 11 bases. V lost 6 bases, J lost 4 bases, and 2 bases stayed unmatched. The length of the CDR3 is 12 residues. In germline, CDR1 is DFQATT, CDR2 SNEGSKA (reference sequence). The CDR3 is CSARLAGYEQYF. CDR3 sequence (DNA): TGCAGTGCCCGACTAGCGGGATACGAGCAGTACTTC.

V usage is TRBV20-1 and J usage is TRBJ1-6, with 9 bases aligning to TRBD1. Germline loops: CDR1 DFQATT, CDR2 SNEGSKA (reference sequence). The J segment lost 8 bases and the V segment lost 3 bases, leaving 8 bases of the junction unmatched. The CDR3 contains 15 residues. DNA of the CDR3: TGCAGTGCTAGTAGAGGACAGGGGACGGATTCACCCCTCCACTTT. Translation: CSASRGQGTDSPLHF.